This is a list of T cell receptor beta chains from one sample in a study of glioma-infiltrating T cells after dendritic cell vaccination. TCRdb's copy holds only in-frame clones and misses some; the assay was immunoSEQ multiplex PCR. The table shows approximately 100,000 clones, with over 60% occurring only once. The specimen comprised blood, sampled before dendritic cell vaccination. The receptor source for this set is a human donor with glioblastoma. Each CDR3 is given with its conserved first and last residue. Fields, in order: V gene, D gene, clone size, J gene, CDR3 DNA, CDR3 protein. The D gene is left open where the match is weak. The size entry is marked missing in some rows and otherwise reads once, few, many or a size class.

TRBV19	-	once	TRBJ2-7	TGTGCCAGTAGTATAGCGGGTGGGGCCAACAGATACGAGCAGTACTTC	CASSIAGGANRYEQYF
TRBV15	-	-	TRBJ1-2	TGTGCCACCAGCAGTAGGAGGGGAACGGGCGGCTACACCTTC	CATSSRRGTGGYTF
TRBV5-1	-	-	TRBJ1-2	TGCGCCAGCAGCTTCGTGGCAGGATCCGGCTACACCTTC	CASSFVAGSGYTF
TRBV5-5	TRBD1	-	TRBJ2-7	TGTGCCAGCAGCTTTGGGACAGGGCAGTACTTC	CASSFGTGQYF
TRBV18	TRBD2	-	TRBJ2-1	TGTGCCAGCTCACCTCTGGGGACTAGCGGGAGTAGTGAGCAGTTCTTC	CASSPLGTSGSSEQFF
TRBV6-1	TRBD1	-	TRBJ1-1	TGTGCCAGCAGTGAAGACAGGGGAGGCACTGAAGCTTTCTTT	CASSEDRGGTEAFF
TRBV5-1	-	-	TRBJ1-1	TGCGCCAGCAGCTTTGAGGCGAACACTGAAGCTTTCTTT	CASSFEANTEAFF
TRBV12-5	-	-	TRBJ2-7	TGTGCTAGTGGTCCCCCCCACGCGCGGTCAGAGCAGTACTTC	CASGPPHARSEQYF
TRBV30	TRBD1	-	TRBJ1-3	TGTGCCTGCCTAGGGACAGGGATCCTGCGTGTCCCTGGAAACACCATATATTTT	CACLGTGILRVPGNTIYF
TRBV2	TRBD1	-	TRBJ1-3	TGTGCCAGCAGGTGGGACAGGGGAAACACCATATATTTT	CASRWDRGNTIYF
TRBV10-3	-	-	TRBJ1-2	TGTGCCATCAGTGAGTCGGACAGTACTCCTTTAGGTTATGGCTACACCTTC	CAISESDSTPLGYGYTF
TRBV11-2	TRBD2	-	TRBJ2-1	TGTGCCAGCAGCCCCGAGGGACTAACCTACAATGAGCAGTTCTTC	CASSPEGLTYNEQFF
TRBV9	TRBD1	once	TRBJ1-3	TGTGCCAGCAGCGCGTTGACAGGGGCTTATGGAAACACCATATATTTT	CASSALTGAYGNTIYF
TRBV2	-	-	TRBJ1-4	TGTGCCAGCAGAGGGTACGGGCGGGGGGCTAATGAAAAACTGTTTTTT	CASRGYGRGANEKLFF
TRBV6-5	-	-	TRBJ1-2	TGTGCCAGCAGTTATGGAACAGGAATTGGCTACACCTTC	CASSYGTGIGYTF
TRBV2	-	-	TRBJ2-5	TGTGCCAGCGGCGGGTACCAAGAGACCCAGTACTTC	CASGGYQETQYF
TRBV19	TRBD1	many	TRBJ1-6	TGTGCCAGTAGTATAGGAACGGGGACAGTTAATTCACCCCTCCACTTT	CASSIGTGTVNSPLHF
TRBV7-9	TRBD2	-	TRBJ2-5	TGTGCCAGCAGCTCGGTGGCGGGAGTGGTGGAGACCCAGTACTTC	CASSSVAGVVETQYF
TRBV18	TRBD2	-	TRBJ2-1	TGTGCCAGCTCACCATTAGCGGGAGGGCCGGTAGATGAGCAGTTCTTC	CASSPLAGGPVDEQFF
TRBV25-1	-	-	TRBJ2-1	TGTGCCAGCAGTGATCCCCCGACGAGCGATGAGCAGTTCTTC	CASSDPPTSDEQFF
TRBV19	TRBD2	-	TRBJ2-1	TGTGCCAGTAGTATTTTCGGCGGGAGGGCCTTATTTGAGCAGTTCTTC	CASSIFGGRALFEQFF
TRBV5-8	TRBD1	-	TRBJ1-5	TGTGCCAGCAGCTTGGCAGGGGGCAGCAATCAGCCCCAGCATTTT	CASSLAGGSNQPQHF
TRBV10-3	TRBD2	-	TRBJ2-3	TGTGCCATCAGTGCCAGCGGGGGGGCCAGGGTTACAGATACGCAGTATTTT	CAISASGGARVTDTQYF
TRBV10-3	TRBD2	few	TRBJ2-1	TGTGCCTCCGGGGGGGAAGACAATGAGCAGTTCTTC	CASGGEDNEQFF
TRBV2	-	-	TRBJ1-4	TGTGCCAGCAGTGCCACAGAACAGTCAAATGAAAAACTGTTTTTT	CASSATEQSNEKLFF
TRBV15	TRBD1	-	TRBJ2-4	TGTGCCACCAGCAGAGACCAGGGGGTCAGGGCTCTACACATTCAGTACTTC	CATSRDQGVRALHIQYF
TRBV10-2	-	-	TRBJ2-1	TGCGCCAGCAGTGAGACATACAGGGGGGGGGAGCAGTTCTTC	CASSETYRGGEQFF
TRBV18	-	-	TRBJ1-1	TGTGCCAGCTCACCCCTGGAGCAGATGAACACTGAAGCTTTCTTT	CASSPLEQMNTEAFF
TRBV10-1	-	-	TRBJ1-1	TGCGCCAGCCGGCGAGGGGGGAACACTGAAGCTTTCTTT	CASRRGGNTEAFF
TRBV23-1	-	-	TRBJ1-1	TGCGCCAGCAGTCAAACCTCCGGGGACACTGAAGCTTTCTTT	CASSQTSGDTEAFF
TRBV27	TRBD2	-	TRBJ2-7	TGTGCCAGCAGTAGCTCGTGGACTAGCGGGAGGGTGGGGGAGCAGTACTTC	CASSSSWTSGRVGEQYF
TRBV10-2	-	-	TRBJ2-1	TGCGCCAGCAGTGAAGTAGGCCGAGGGTTCGATGAGCAGTTCTTC	CASSEVGRGFDEQFF
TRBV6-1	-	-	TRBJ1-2	TGTGCCAGCAGTGATCTTCGGGACACCTCGAAATTCTATGGCTACACCTTC	CASSDLRDTSKFYGYTF
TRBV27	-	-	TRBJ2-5	TGTGCCAGCAGTTTGTACAGGGGGGGTCGGGAGACCCAGTACTTC	CASSLYRGGRETQYF
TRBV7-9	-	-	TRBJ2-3	TGTGCCAGCGAGGCTAATACGCAGTATTTT	CASEANTQYF
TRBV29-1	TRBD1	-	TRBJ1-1	TGCAGCGTTGAAAAGGGGGCGGTTGGCACTGAAGCTTTCTTT	CSVEKGAVGTEAFF
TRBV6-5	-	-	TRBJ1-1	TGTGCCAGCAGTTACTCGGACAGAATGAACACTGAAGCTTTCTTT	CASSYSDRMNTEAFF
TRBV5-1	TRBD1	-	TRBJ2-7	TGCGCCAGCAGCTTGGTAGGGACAGGGGTCTCCTACGAGCAGTACTTC	CASSLVGTGVSYEQYF
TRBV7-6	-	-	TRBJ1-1	TGTGCCAGCAGCTTAATCAGGGCAGAAGCTTTCTTT	CASSLIRAEAFF
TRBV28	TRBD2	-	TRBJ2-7	TGTGCCAGCAGTTCCCAGCGGGAGGTGGGGTATGGGCAGTACTTC	CASSSQREVGYGQYF
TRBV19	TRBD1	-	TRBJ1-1	TGTGCCAGTAGTATAGGTATGGGACAGGGCTATGAAGCTTTCTTT	CASSIGMGQGYEAFF
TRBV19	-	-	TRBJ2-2	TGTGCCAGTAGTCAGGGTGTTGCCGGGGAGCTGTTTTTT	CASSQGVAGELFF
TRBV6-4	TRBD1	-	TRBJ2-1	TGTGCCAGCAGTGAGGGGTGGACAGGGGGCCAAGGCTCCTACAATGAGCAGTTCTTC	CASSEGWTGGQGSYNEQFF
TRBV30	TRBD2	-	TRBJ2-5	TGTGCATCAGACTCGGGGGGAGAGACCCAGTACTTC	CASDSGGETQYF